Listed below are T cell receptor beta chains from one sample, sequenced in a study of beta chain features in type 1 diabetes. Libraries were prepared by immunoSEQ multiplex PCR; TCRdb keeps only in-frame clonotypes and omits some of them. The sample lists almost 350,000 clones; around a fifth were seen once. The source material was naive CD4+ T cells from blood. The receptors stem from a woman aged 18-29 years in good health. CDR3s include the opening cysteine and the closing phenylalanine or tryptophan. The size entry is marked missing in some rows and otherwise reads once, few, many or a size class.

v_call: TRBV2
j_call: TRBJ2-7
clone_size: -
cdr3_aa: CASSSGLAGSSYEQYF

v_call: TRBV5-1
j_call: TRBJ2-7
clone_size: -
cdr3_aa: CASSLEGTGGYEQYF

v_call: TRBV9
j_call: TRBJ2-7
clone_size: -
cdr3_aa: CASSVDPQGIYEQYF

v_call: TRBV30
j_call: TRBJ1-2
clone_size: -
cdr3_aa: CAWRIQGLDGYTF

v_call: TRBV29-1
j_call: TRBJ2-7
clone_size: -
cdr3_aa: CSYTPGQGNYEQYF

v_call: TRBV19
j_call: TRBJ1-2
clone_size: few
cdr3_aa: CASSMYREAKTNYGYTF

v_call: TRBV7-2
j_call: TRBJ2-3
clone_size: -
cdr3_aa: CASSFAPTGWADTQYF

v_call: TRBV19
j_call: TRBJ2-4
clone_size: few
cdr3_aa: CASSSGQGGGIQYF

v_call: TRBV30
j_call: TRBJ2-1
clone_size: few
cdr3_aa: CAWSATYNEQFF

v_call: TRBV10-3
j_call: TRBJ2-5
clone_size: -
cdr3_aa: CAISDLAGDEETQYF

v_call: TRBV2
j_call: TRBJ1-2
clone_size: few
cdr3_aa: CASSEQGLGGYTF

v_call: TRBV4-3
j_call: TRBJ2-5
clone_size: few
cdr3_aa: CASSQEMGRGETQYF

v_call: TRBV30
j_call: TRBJ2-1
clone_size: -
cdr3_aa: CAWSVLSRGAGYNEQFF

v_call: TRBV6-6
j_call: TRBJ2-7
clone_size: -
cdr3_aa: CASRRTGNPYEQYF

v_call: TRBV30
j_call: TRBJ2-7
clone_size: -
cdr3_aa: CAWSSGQGFYEQYF

v_call: TRBV14
j_call: TRBJ2-3
clone_size: -
cdr3_aa: CASSQDATTSTDTQYF

v_call: TRBV11-2
j_call: TRBJ1-1
clone_size: few
cdr3_aa: CASRSGGMDTEAFF

v_call: TRBV5-6
j_call: TRBJ1-5
clone_size: -
cdr3_aa: CASSRQGNNQPQHF

v_call: TRBV4-1
j_call: TRBJ2-5
clone_size: few
cdr3_aa: CASSVLSGETQYF

v_call: TRBV15
j_call: TRBJ1-1
clone_size: few
cdr3_aa: CATSRSRGWETEAFF

v_call: TRBV7-9
j_call: TRBJ2-7
clone_size: -
cdr3_aa: CASSLGLDNLEQYF

v_call: TRBV30
j_call: TRBJ1-1
clone_size: few
cdr3_aa: CAILGEKWKNTEAFF

v_call: TRBV2
j_call: TRBJ2-3
clone_size: few
cdr3_aa: CASSGNSGMTDTQYF

v_call: TRBV9
j_call: TRBJ1-5
clone_size: few
cdr3_aa: CASSTQGLSNQPQHF

v_call: TRBV2
j_call: TRBJ2-5
clone_size: -
cdr3_aa: CASTLRRDYRSKETQYF

v_call: TRBV30
j_call: TRBJ1-1
clone_size: few
cdr3_aa: CAWKGAFEAFF

v_call: TRBV7-3
j_call: TRBJ1-1
clone_size: few
cdr3_aa: CASSLRGGTEAFF

v_call: TRBV4-1
j_call: TRBJ1-2
clone_size: few
cdr3_aa: CASSQPPGVIYGYTF

v_call: TRBV25-1
j_call: TRBJ2-6
clone_size: few
cdr3_aa: CASSSRPGATSGANVLTF

v_call: TRBV5-6
j_call: TRBJ2-7
clone_size: -
cdr3_aa: CASSLSPTPLYEQYF

v_call: TRBV15
j_call: TRBJ2-7
clone_size: few
cdr3_aa: CATSRRDRSYEQYF

v_call: TRBV5-1
j_call: TRBJ2-2
clone_size: -
cdr3_aa: CASSLVEGTELFF

v_call: TRBV2
j_call: TRBJ2-7
clone_size: few
cdr3_aa: CASSDAYEQYF

v_call: TRBV4-1
j_call: TRBJ2-1
clone_size: -
cdr3_aa: CASSQEGTGYNEQFF

v_call: TRBV7-2
j_call: TRBJ2-1
clone_size: -
cdr3_aa: CASSLVRFEGSNEQFF

v_call: TRBV9
j_call: TRBJ1-3
clone_size: -
cdr3_aa: CASSASGLSGNTIYF

v_call: TRBV7-3
j_call: TRBJ1-1
clone_size: -
cdr3_aa: CASSTQGNTEAFF

v_call: TRBV14
j_call: TRBJ1-1
clone_size: -
cdr3_aa: CASSPAGPWGGTEAFF

v_call: TRBV7-9
j_call: TRBJ1-1
clone_size: -
cdr3_aa: CASSLQGANTEAFF

v_call: TRBV7-3
j_call: TRBJ1-1
clone_size: -
cdr3_aa: CASSSHGQGVKDTEAFF

v_call: TRBV4-1
j_call: TRBJ2-3
clone_size: -
cdr3_aa: CASSPTGGDTQYF

v_call: TRBV29-1
j_call: TRBJ1-2
clone_size: -
cdr3_aa: CSVETQNYGYTF

v_call: TRBV7-2
j_call: TRBJ2-3
clone_size: few
cdr3_aa: CASSTGIVDTQYF

v_call: TRBV18
j_call: TRBJ2-3
clone_size: -
cdr3_aa: CASSPRVLAGNTQYF

v_call: TRBV7-2
j_call: TRBJ2-3
clone_size: -
cdr3_aa: CASSFGPRGTDTQYF

v_call: TRBV7-7
j_call: TRBJ2-7
clone_size: few
cdr3_aa: CASSSHPTSGSEQYF

v_call: TRBV30
j_call: TRBJ2-1
clone_size: -
cdr3_aa: CAWSVNWASGYNEQFF

v_call: TRBV2
j_call: TRBJ1-2
clone_size: -
cdr3_aa: CAILTGPGYGYTF

v_call: TRBV9
j_call: TRBJ2-7
clone_size: -
cdr3_aa: CASSWGTSHEQYF

v_call: TRBV4-3
j_call: TRBJ1-2
clone_size: few
cdr3_aa: CASSLTGTGGDGYTF